This TCR beta chain comes out of a study of HIV-infected patients and healthy controls. At least ten counts were recorded for this clonotype. Trimming removed 4 bases from V and 1 base from J, with 10 bases in between. This CDR3 spans 14 amino acids. Germline V CDR1 and CDR2: SGHNT, YYREEE (reference sequence). Reverse transcription used 450 to 500 ng RNA and constant-region primers for alpha and beta. Separate chain-specific third strand synthesis with multiplexing indices produced the alpha and beta libraries. MiXCR, run by TCRdb on the 5' RACE reads, gives a single entry per CDR3 protein. This table has about 8,600 distinct CDR3 sequences, 7.5% to 9.5% appearing once. Follow-up blood was drawn about 14 weeks, roughly three months, after antiretroviral therapy began. The repertoire came from unfractionated whole blood and reflected all unsorted peripheral T cells.

Sequences were derived from blood, sampled during antiretroviral therapy. This clonotype was obtained from an adult with HIV infection. The J gene is TRBJ2-3, the V gene TRBV5-4; a possible D gene is TRBD1 (6 bases). The CDR3 sequence is CASSQEGGTDTQYF. CDR3 nucleotides: TGTGCCAGCAGCCAAGAGGGGGGCACAGATACGCAGTATTTT.